Presented here are 11 T cell receptor beta chains from one specimen sequenced in a study of radiotherapy plus CTLA-4 blockade in lung cancer. Clones were sequenced by immunoSEQ multiplex PCR, and TCRdb holds only the in-frame ones, with some missing. In the table there are about 32,000 clones, 75% to 90% of which are singletons. This specimen was peripheral blood, taken from a patient treated with radiotherapy plus ipilimumab. The receptors originated from a human donor with non-small cell lung cancer that progressed on radiotherapy plus ipilimumab.

The V gene is TRBV9, the J gene TRBJ2-3, with no clear D. CDR3 size: 13 residues. CDR1 is SGDLS and CDR2 is YYNGEE in the germline V gene. V was cut by 1 base and J by 5 bases, with 8 bases left in between. In nucleotides, the CDR3 is TGTGCCAGCAGCGTACTACTTGAAGATACGCAGTATTTT. It is translated as CASSVLLEDTQYF.

The V call is TRBV27, the J call TRBJ2-3; maybe TRBD2 (5 bases). There are 13 residues in the CDR3. V was pared by 6 bases and J by 8 bases, with 15 bases between. Germline CDR1 is MNHEY and CDR2 is SMNVEV (reference sequence). The CDR3 loop reads CASRTDFSLTQYF. In nucleotides, the CDR3 is TGTGCCAGCAGGACGGACTTTTCCCTTACGCAGTATTTT.

This sequence joins TRBV19 and TRBJ1-6; 7 bases fit TRBD1. This CDR3 region has 15 residues. CDR1 is LNHDA, CDR2 SQIVND, per germline (reference sequence). V lost 2 bases and J lost 10; bases outside the gene matches: 8. The CDR3 reads CASSILQGRESPLHF. The CDR3 coding sequence is TGTGCCAGTAGTATATTACAGGGGAGAGAATCACCCCTCCACTTT. Variable domain in full (rest from reference TRBV19 and TRBJ1-6): DGGITQSPKYLFRKEGQNVTLSCEQNLNHDAMYWYRQDPGQGLRLIYYSQIVNDFQKGDIAEGYSVSREKKESFPLTVTSAQKNPTAFYLCASSILQGRESPLHFGNGTRLTVT.

The V gene is TRBV9, the J gene TRBJ2-5; no clear D gene. The CDR3 consists of 12 residues. The V and J ends lost 0 bases and 5 bases respectively, with 5 bases between them. Germline values: CDR1 SGDLS, CDR2 YYNGEE. CDR3 sequence reads: CASSVVAETQYF. The CDR3 DNA follows: TGTGCCAGCAGCGTAGTCGCGGAGACCCAGTACTTC.

The genes are TRBV30 and TRBJ2-3, with 9 bases aligning to TRBD2. The germline V gene has CDR1 GTSNPN and CDR2 SVGIG (reference sequence). The CDR3 extends over 16 amino acids. V lost 0 bases, J lost 2 bases, and 6 bases stayed unmatched. The CDR3 loop is CAWSVHVAGVTDTQYF. The DNA for the CDR3 is TGTGCCTGGAGTGTACATGTAGCGGGGGTCACAGATACGCAGTATTTT.

This clone was found a few times. The chain has TRBV6-1 and TRBJ1-2, with D hard to call. Trimming removed 2 bases from V and 3 bases from J, with 7 bases in between. There are 13 residues in the CDR3. Germline V lookup: CDR1 MNHNS, CDR2 SASEGT. The CDR3 region is CASSETDYYGYTF. CDR3 nucleotides: TGTGCCAGCAGTGAAACAGATTACTATGGCTACACCTTC.

The chain joins TRBV7-2 to TRBJ2-1, with D perhaps matching TRBD2 (6 bases). Trimming left V 1 base short and J 7 bases short, with 14 bases between. CDR3 length equals 15 residues. CDR1 is SGHTA, CDR2 FQGNSA, per germline. As DNA, the CDR3 is TGTGCCAGCAGCTTAGAGGGCGGGGCTAGGAATGAGCAGTTCTTC. Its translation is CASSLEGGARNEQFF.

This chain joins TRBV7-2 and TRBJ2-1, with 7 positions matching TRBD1. The germline V gene has CDR1 SGHTA and CDR2 FQGNSA. The trim removed 4 bases at V and 5 bases at J, leaving 5 bases unmatched. There are 14 residues in the CDR3. The CDR3 loop reads CASSYGQANNEQFF. In DNA form, the CDR3 reads TGTGCCAGCAGCTACGGACAGGCCAACAATGAGCAGTTCTTC.

This clone was found a few times. The J gene is TRBJ2-7, the V gene TRBV5-4; 9 bases are shared with TRBD1. V gave up 3 bases and J gave up 3 bases; unmatched junction bases: 4. Germline values: CDR1 SGHNT, CDR2 YYREEE (reference sequence). The CDR3 contains 14 residues. The CDR3 protein is CASSSNRGHYEQYF. The CDR3 DNA follows: TGTGCCAGCAGCTCGAACAGGGGGCACTACGAGCAGTACTTC. Using reference TRBV5-4 and TRBJ2-7 for the parts outside the CDR3, the full variable domain is ETGVTQSPTHLIKTRGQQVTLRCSSQSGHNTVSWYQQALGQGPQFIFQYYREEENGRGNFPPRFSGLQFPNYSSELNVNALELDDSALYLCASSSNRGHYEQYFGPGTRLTVT.

This clone was counted a single time. This chain connects TRBV28 to TRBJ1-1, with a weak D call TRBD1 (5 bases). Between the trimmed V and J ends, which lost 6 bases and 4 bases, there was a span of 21 bases. The CDR3 is made up of 16 amino acids. Germline values: CDR1 MDHEN, CDR2 SYDVKM. Here the CDR3 reads CASRGSGGMGGTEAFF. Here the CDR3 DNA reads TGTGCCAGCAGGGGGTCTGGGGGGATGGGGGGCACTGAAGCTTTCTTT.

This chain joins TRBV4-3 and TRBJ2-3; TRBD1 matches 7 bases. Germline CDR1 and CDR2: LGHNA and YSLEER. The trim removed 0 bases at V and 4 bases at J, leaving 10 bases unmatched. This CDR3 has 17 amino acids. The CDR3 is CASSQDGQAQVADTQYF. The CDR3 DNA sequence: TGCGCCAGCAGCCAAGACGGACAGGCGCAAGTGGCAGATACGCAGTATTTT.